The 27 T cell receptor beta chains given below trace back to one sample, sequenced in a study of T cells after yellow fever vaccination. Each CDR3 protein gets one entry after TCRdb re-called the 5' RACE reads with MiXCR. The sample consists of about 160,000 distinct CDR3 sequences, around 7.2% of them appearing once. This material consisted of CD4+ T cells sorted from PBMCs, taken 4 to 6 days after the first yellow fever vaccination. The receptors were sampled from a man between 18 and 35 years old who received the YFV17D yellow fever vaccine.

This clonotype came up many times. The genes are TRBV7-2 and TRBJ2-3, with TRBD2 matching 11 bases. Trimming at V came to 0 bases and at J to 5 bases, leaving 4 bases not matched to a gene. The CDR3 extends over 16 amino acids. Germline-derived CDR1 and CDR2 are SGHTA and FQGNSA. In DNA, the CDR3 is TGTGCCAGCAGCTTAGCTAGCGGGGGGGCCGTAGATACGCAGTATTTT. Translation: CASSLASGGAVDTQYF.

Ten or more counts support this clonotype. The chain's CDR3 is CASSSTGGYTGELFF. The CDR3 DNA sequence: TGCGCCAGCAGCTCGACAGGGGGGTACACCGGGGAGCTGTTTTTT. The rearrangement joins TRBV5-1 to TRBJ2-2; 9 bases map to TRBD1. Trimming at V came to 3 bases and at J to 3 bases, leaving 3 bases not matched to a gene. The CDR3 loop spans 15 amino acids. CDR1 is SGHRS, CDR2 YFSETQ, per germline. The complete variable domain, with remaining parts taken from reference TRBV5-1 and TRBJ2-2, reads KAGVTQTPRYLIKTRGQQVTLSCSPISGHRSVSWYQQTPGQGLQFLFEYFSETQRNKGNFPGRFSGRQFSNSRSEMNVSTLELGDSALYLCASSSTGGYTGELFFGEGSRLTVL.

This clonotype was detected a few times. The rearrangement links TRBV2 to TRBJ1-1, with D unresolved. The V gene's germline CDR1 is SNHLY and CDR2 FYNNEI. The CDR3 sequence is 12 residues long. Trimming stripped 8 bases from V and 4 bases from J, with 11 bases between. This CDR3 is CASGEMATEAFF. CDR3 nucleotide sequence: TGTGCCAGCGGGGAAATGGCCACTGAAGCTTTCTTT.

This clonotype was counted at least ten times. V gene TRBV12-3 or TRBV12-4 combines with J gene TRBJ2-1, with 10 nucleotides matching TRBD2. This CDR3 has 13 residues. Losses at the gene ends were 6 bases for V and 8 bases for J; bases not matched to a gene: 4. CDR3 in DNA: TGTGCCAGCAGACTAGCGGGGATCGATGAGCAGTTCTTC. It yields the protein CASRLAGIDEQFF.

This clonotype was seen a handful of times. The chain has TRBV4-3 and TRBJ2-1; D possibly uses TRBD1 or TRBD2 (7 bases each). V was cut by 0 bases and J by 4 bases, with 10 bases left in between. In germline, CDR1 is LGHNA, CDR2 YSLEER. The CDR3 is made up of 15 amino acids. In DNA form, the CDR3 reads TGCGCCAGCAGCCAAGACAGGGGGGGATACAATGAGCAGTTCTTC. The encoded protein is CASSQDRGGYNEQFF.

This clonotype was recorded many times. The V gene is TRBV24-1, the J gene TRBJ1-4; 7 nucleotides agree with TRBD1. After removal of 8 bases from V and 4 bases from J, the junction contained 6 bases not matched to a gene. The CDR3 is 14 amino acids. Germline lookup yields CDR1 KGHDR and CDR2 SFDVKD. For the CDR3, the DNA is TGTGCCACCACCCCGGGACAGAGTAATGAAAAACTGTTTTTT. This sequence encodes CATTPGQSNEKLFF.

The chain carries TRBV20-1 and TRBJ1-4; 7 positions agree with TRBD1. The V and J ends lost 3 bases and 3 bases, in that order; junction bases with no gene match: 10. CDR1 is DFQATT, CDR2 SNEGSKA, per germline (reference sequence). The CDR3 sequence is 16 residues long. CDR3 bases: TGCAGTGCTAGGGCCCGGGACAGAATTTCTAATGAAAAACTGTTTTTT. Protein product: CSARARDRISNEKLFF.

The chain has TRBV6-2 or TRBV6-3 and TRBJ2-7, with D unclear. V dropped 5 bases and J dropped 3 bases, with 23 bases sitting between them. This CDR3 is built from 17 residues. Per the germline V gene, CDR1 is MNHEY and CDR2 is SVGEGT. DNA for the CDR3: TGTGCCAGCAGTCACCTCGCACTTTCAACAGTGGACTACGAGCAGTACTTC. Its protein product is CASSHLALSTVDYEQYF.

CDR3 DNA: TGTGCCAGCAGCCCAACGTGGGGACCGGCAGATACGCAGTATTTT. This codes for CASSPTWGPADTQYF. The V gene is TRBV14, the J gene TRBJ2-3; D could derive from TRBD1 or TRBD2 (5 bases each). This CDR3 spans 15 amino acids. Per the germline V gene, CDR1 is SGHDN and CDR2 is FVKESK. Trimming removed 4 bases from V and 4 bases from J, with 15 bases in between.

This clonotype was counted a few times. This chain joins TRBV5-4 and TRBJ1-1; possible D gene TRBD1, 5 bases. The CDR3 totals 14 residues. Deletions cut 4 bases from V and 6 bases from J, with 16 bases between. The germline gives CDR1 SGHNT, CDR2 YYREEE (reference sequence). The CDR3 sequence: CASSLTGGWAEAFF. The DNA for the CDR3 is TGTGCCAGCAGCCTAACGGGGGGATGGGCTGAAGCTTTCTTT. The full variable domain, in which reference TRBV5-4 and TRBJ1-1 provide the parts outside the CDR3, is ETGVTQSPTHLIKTRGQQVTLRCSSQSGHNTVSWYQQALGQGPQFIFQYYREEENGRGNFPPRFSGLQFPNYSSELNVNALELDDSALYLCASSLTGGWAEAFFGQGTRLTVV.

The table lists this clonotype with a few counts. The chain recombines TRBV7-8 with TRBJ1-4; D is ambiguous. The CDR3 is 13 amino acids. V gave up 5 bases and J gave up 3 bases, with 7 bases separating them. Looked up from germline, CDR1 is SGHVS and CDR2 is FQNEAQ. CDR3: CASSRRANEKLFF. In DNA form, the CDR3 reads TGTGCCAGCAGCCGGAGGGCTAATGAAAAACTGTTTTTT. The full variable domain, completed using reference TRBV7-8 and TRBJ1-4, is GAGVSQSPRYKVAKRGQDVALRCDPISGHVSLFWYQQALGQGPEFLTYFQNEAQLDKSGLPSDRFFAERPEGSVSTLKIQRTQQEDSAVYLCASSRRANEKLFFGSGTQLSVL.

This clonotype was seen many times. The V gene is TRBV3-1, the J gene TRBJ2-1; tentatively, D is TRBD2 (6 bases). Germline lookup yields CDR1 LGHDT and CDR2 YNNKEL (reference sequence). This CDR3 has 16 residues. V lost 0 bases to trimming and J lost 1 base, with 10 bases between them. CDR3 loop: CASSQDGGMSYNEQFF. The CDR3 DNA reads as TGTGCCAGCAGCCAAGATGGGGGGATGTCCTACAATGAGCAGTTCTTC.

This clonotype was recorded at least ten times. At one boundary the junction diverges from the germline segment, which might be a read error. This sequence joins TRBV5-1 and TRBJ2-3; tentatively, D is TRBD1 (6 bases). Germline assignment: CDR1 SGHRS and CDR2 YFSETQ. The CDR3 contains 12 residues. CDR3 sequence: CASSSDRPPRDF. Written as DNA, the CDR3 is TGCGCCAGCAGCTCAGACAGGCCCCCGAGGGATTTT.

This clonotype was counted ten times or more. The CDR3 loop is CASSESRVSYTEAFF. For the CDR3, the DNA is TGTGCCAGCAGCGAGAGCAGGGTGTCGTACACTGAAGCTTTCTTT. This chain uses TRBV7-2 with TRBJ1-1; a weak D match, TRBD1 (5 bases). Between the trimmed V and J ends, which lost 5 bases and 3 bases, there was a span of 16 bases. CDR1 and CDR2 (germline): SGHTA, FQGNSA. CDR3 size: 15 residues.

The sample holds many counts of this clonotype. This chain connects TRBV5-1 to TRBJ1-5; D is unresolved. CDR3 length: 14 amino acids. Per the germline V gene, CDR1 is SGHRS and CDR2 is YFSETQ. The ends were cut back, 4 bases at V and 0 bases at J, with 8 bases in the middle. Written as DNA, the CDR3 is TGCGCCAGCAGCGTGGGAGTTAGCAATCAGCCCCAGCATTTT. Amino acids: CASSVGVSNQPQHF.

This clonotype was found many times. The chain couples TRBV5-1 to TRBJ1-6; no firm D call. V was pared by 0 bases and J by 8 bases, with 9 bases between. Germline V gene data show CDR1 as SGHRS and CDR2 as YFSETQ. CDR3 length: 14 residues. The CDR3 loop reads CASSLGTRDSPLHF. The DNA of the CDR3 is TGCGCCAGCAGCTTGGGAACCCGGGATTCACCCCTCCACTTT.

This clonotype has at least ten counts. The chain joins TRBV29-1 to TRBJ2-5, with TRBD1 as a possible D gene (5 bases). CDR1 is SQVTM, CDR2 ANQGSEA, per germline. CDR3 size: 11 residues. Trimming took off 5 bases at V and 2 bases at J, with 6 bases between the two ends. The CDR3 region is CSVRQQETQYF. For the CDR3, the DNA is TGCAGCGTTAGACAGCAAGAGACCCAGTACTTC.

Points on this clonotype: The conserved closing phenylalanine or tryptophan is absent in this CDR3, likely reflecting a read error. V gene TRBV5-1 combines with J gene TRBJ1-2, with D perhaps matching TRBD1 (5 bases). Germline CDR1 is SGHRS and CDR2 is YFSETQ. CDR3 length: 14 amino acids. Trimming removed 0 bases at V and 4 bases at J, with 10 bases between. CDR3 in DNA: TGCGCCAGCAGCTTGGGGACAAGGATCTATGGCTACACCTAC. It specifies CASSLGTRIYGYTY.

This clonotype was recorded many times. This chain uses TRBV5-1 with TRBJ2-7; D is perhaps TRBD1 (5 bases). This CDR3 spans 13 amino acids. The germline CDR1 and CDR2 sequences are SGHRS and YFSETQ. Trimming removed 1 base from V and 2 bases from J, with 7 bases in between. CDR3 region: CASSLPDTYEQYF. The CDR3 DNA is TGCGCCAGCAGCTTGCCGGACACCTACGAGCAGTACTTC. The whole variable domain, remainder taken from reference TRBV5-1 and TRBJ2-7, is KAGVTQTPRYLIKTRGQQVTLSCSPISGHRSVSWYQQTPGQGLQFLFEYFSETQRNKGNFPGRFSGRQFSNSRSEMNVSTLELGDSALYLCASSLPDTYEQYFGPGTRLTVT.

The chain employs TRBV24-1 and TRBJ1-1; D might be TRBD1 (5 bases). The germline V and J ends were trimmed by 5 bases and 10 bases, with 16 bases remaining between them. Germline V gene sequence: CDR1 KGHDR, CDR2 SFDVKD. CDR3 length equals 13 residues. CDR3 sequence reads: CATSGPGGGAAFF. As DNA, the CDR3 is TGTGCCACCAGTGGGCCGGGTGGTGGGGCAGCTTTCTTT.

The table lists this clonotype with many counts. This chain uses TRBV11-2 with TRBJ1-2; no clear D gene. This CDR3 contains 13 residues. Trimming shortened V by 0 bases and J by 3 bases, and 5 bases separated the two germline ends. Germline V gives CDR1 SGHAT, CDR2 FQNNGV. CDR3 coding DNA: TGTGCCAGCAGCTTAGACCCAGACTATGGCTACACCTTC. Translated, it gives CASSLDPDYGYTF.

The rearrangement joins TRBV7-8 to TRBJ2-7; D remains ambiguous. The germline V and J ends were trimmed by 5 bases and 3 bases, with 11 bases remaining between them. Germline-derived CDR1 and CDR2 are SGHVS and FQNEAQ. The CDR3 is 13 amino acids. The CDR3 here is CASSRHPDYEQYF. The CDR3 DNA sequence: TGTGCCAGCAGCCGACACCCAGACTACGAGCAGTACTTC. The entire variable domain, with the rest obtained from reference TRBV7-8 and TRBJ2-7, is as follows: GAGVSQSPRYKVAKRGQDVALRCDPISGHVSLFWYQQALGQGPEFLTYFQNEAQLDKSGLPSDRFFAERPEGSVSTLKIQRTQQEDSAVYLCASSRHPDYEQYFGPGTRLTVT.

This clonotype was detected ten times or more. The rearrangement joins TRBV7-9 to TRBJ1-1; 9 nucleotides align to TRBD1. Germline V CDR1 and CDR2: SEHNR, FQNEAQ (reference sequence). This CDR3 has 17 residues. The junction had 11 bases not matched to a gene; V was cut back by 5 bases and J by 1 base. In nucleotides, the CDR3 is TGTGCCAGCAGCCCTGGACAGGGGCAAGTTGGGAACACTGAAGCTTTCTTT. This translates into CASSPGQGQVGNTEAFF.

The chain recombines TRBV2 with TRBJ1-4; 8 bases map to TRBD1. J lost 11 bases, V lost 2 bases, and 10 bases had no gene match. This CDR3 region has 15 residues. Germline V gene lookup returns CDR1 SNHLY and CDR2 FYNNEI. The CDR3 reads CASSEQTGAFRKLFF. CDR3 DNA: TGTGCCAGCAGTGAACAGACAGGGGCTTTTCGGAAACTGTTTTTT.

This clonotype was counted ten times or more. The chain links TRBV25-1 to TRBJ2-5; the D call may be TRBD1 or TRBD2 (5 bases each). CDR1 is MGHDK, CDR2 SYGVNS, per germline. The CDR3 runs 16 residues. Trimming took off 3 bases at V and 5 bases at J, with 19 bases between the two ends. For the CDR3, the DNA is TGTGCCAGCAGTGATCCCGGGACCTTTCCCCGGGAGACCCAGTACTTC. Protein sequence: CASSDPGTFPRETQYF.

This clonotype was recorded many times. The chain has TRBV5-1 and TRBJ1-6; D is uncertain. Germline loops: CDR1 SGHRS, CDR2 YFSETQ. Trimming took off 1 base at V and 7 bases at J, with 15 bases between the two ends. This CDR3 has 16 amino acids. The CDR3 sequence: CASSLLTGATNSPLHF. The CDR3 DNA reads as TGCGCCAGCAGCTTGCTTACGGGAGCCACCAATTCACCCCTCCACTTT.

This clonotype has a count of ten or more. The gene calls are TRBV9 and TRBJ1-2, with 8 bases aligning to TRBD1. Germline trimming cut 4 bases from V and 3 bases from J; bases unmatched to any gene: 2. From germline, CDR1 is SGDLS and CDR2 YYNGEE. The CDR3 is made up of 13 amino acids. The CDR3, as DNA: TGTGCCAGCAGCACGACAGGGGACTATGGCTACACCTTC. Encoded protein: CASSTTGDYGYTF.